This TCR beta chain appears in the sequencing data of a study of T cell responses to AZD1222 COVID-19 vaccine. Using immunoSEQ multiplex PCR, the repertoire was profiled, and TCRdb retains in-frame clones only, with some absent. The data show some 140,000 clones, about 92% seen once. The CDR3 length is 19 residues. V gave up 8 bases and J gave up 6 bases; unmatched junction bases: 22. Per the germline V gene, CDR1 is SEHNR and CDR2 is FQNEAQ (reference sequence). The receptor comes from an adult in good health. The rearrangement uses TRBV7-9 and TRBJ2-1; 10 nucleotides line up with TRBD2. Sequenced material: peripheral blood, taken on day 0 of AZD1222 vaccination. Here the CDR3 reads CASPLRSSGGAFAVNEQFF. The CDR3 nucleotides read TGTGCCAGCCCCTTAAGGTCGAGCGGGGGGGCATTTGCGGTCAATGAGCAGTTCTTC.